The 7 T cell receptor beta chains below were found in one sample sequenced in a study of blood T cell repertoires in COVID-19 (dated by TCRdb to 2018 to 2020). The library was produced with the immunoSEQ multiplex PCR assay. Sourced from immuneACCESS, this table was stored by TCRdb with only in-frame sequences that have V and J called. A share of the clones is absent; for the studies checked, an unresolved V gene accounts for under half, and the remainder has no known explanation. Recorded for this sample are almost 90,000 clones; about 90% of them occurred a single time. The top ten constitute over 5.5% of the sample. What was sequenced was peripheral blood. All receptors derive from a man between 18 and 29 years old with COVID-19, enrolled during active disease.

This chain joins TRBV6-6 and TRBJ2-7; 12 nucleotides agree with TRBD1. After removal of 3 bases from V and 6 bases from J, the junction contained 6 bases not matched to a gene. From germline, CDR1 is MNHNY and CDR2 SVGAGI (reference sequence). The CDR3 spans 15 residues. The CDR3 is CASSYSGTGGSEQYF. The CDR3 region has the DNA TGTGCCAGCAGTTATTCTGGGACAGGGGGCTCCGAGCAGTACTTC.

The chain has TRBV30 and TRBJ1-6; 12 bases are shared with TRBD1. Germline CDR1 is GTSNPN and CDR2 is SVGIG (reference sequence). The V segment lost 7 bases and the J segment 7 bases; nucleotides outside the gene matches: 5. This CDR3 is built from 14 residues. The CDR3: CASRDRGRNSPLHF. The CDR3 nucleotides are TGTGCCTCCAGGGACAGGGGGCGAAATTCACCCCTCCACTTT.

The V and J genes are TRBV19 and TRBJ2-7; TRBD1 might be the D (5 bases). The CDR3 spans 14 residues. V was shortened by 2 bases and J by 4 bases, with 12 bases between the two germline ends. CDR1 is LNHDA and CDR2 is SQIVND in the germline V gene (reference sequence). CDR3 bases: TGTGCCAGTAGTATATCAGGTACAGGATACGAGCAGTACTTC. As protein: CASSISGTGYEQYF.

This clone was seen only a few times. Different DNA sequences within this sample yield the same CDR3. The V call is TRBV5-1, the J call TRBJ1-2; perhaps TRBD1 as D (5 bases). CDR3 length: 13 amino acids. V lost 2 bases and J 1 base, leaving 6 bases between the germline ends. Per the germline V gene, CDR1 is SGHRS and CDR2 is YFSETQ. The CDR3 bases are TGCGCCAGCAGCTTCCAGGGTAACTATGGCTACACCTTC. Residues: CASSFQGNYGYTF.

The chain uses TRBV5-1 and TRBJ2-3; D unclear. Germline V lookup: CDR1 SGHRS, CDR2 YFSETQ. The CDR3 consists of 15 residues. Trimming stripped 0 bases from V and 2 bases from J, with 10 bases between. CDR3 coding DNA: TGCGCCAGCAGCTTGGACGGCGGAAACACAGATACGCAGTATTTT. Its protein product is CASSLDGGNTDTQYF.

The CDR3 here is CASSVGPASGSGTGELFF. In DNA form, the CDR3 reads TGTGCCAGCAGCGTAGGGCCCGCTAGCGGGAGTGGTACCGGGGAGCTGTTTTTT. The rearrangement uses TRBV9 and TRBJ2-2, with 10 bases identical to TRBD2. The CDR3 has 18 amino acids. V lost 0 bases, J lost 5 bases, and 10 bases stayed unmatched. Germline loops: CDR1 SGDLS, CDR2 YYNGEE.

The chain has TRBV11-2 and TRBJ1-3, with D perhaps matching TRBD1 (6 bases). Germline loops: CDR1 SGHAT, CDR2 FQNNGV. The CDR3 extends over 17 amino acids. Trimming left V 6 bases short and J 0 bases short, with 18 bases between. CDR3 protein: CASRLHYTGSSGNTIYF. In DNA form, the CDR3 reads TGTGCCAGCAGACTTCATTACACAGGGAGCTCTGGAAACACCATATATTTT.